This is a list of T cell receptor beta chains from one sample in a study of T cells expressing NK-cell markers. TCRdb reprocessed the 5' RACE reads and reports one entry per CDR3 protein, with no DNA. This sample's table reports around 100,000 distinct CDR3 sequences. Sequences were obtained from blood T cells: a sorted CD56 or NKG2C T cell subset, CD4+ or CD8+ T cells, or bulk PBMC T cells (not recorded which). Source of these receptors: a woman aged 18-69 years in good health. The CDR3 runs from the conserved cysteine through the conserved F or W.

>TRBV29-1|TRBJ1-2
CSVEEGEREVINYGYTF
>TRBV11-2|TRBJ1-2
CASSLAGHYGYTF
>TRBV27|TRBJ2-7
CASSGRLARISYEQYF
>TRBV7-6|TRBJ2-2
CASSLVAQGGYTGELFF
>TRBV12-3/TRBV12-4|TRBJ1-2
CASSLALGAGYTF
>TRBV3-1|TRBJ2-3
CASSQESQDTQYF
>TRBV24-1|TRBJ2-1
CATSDFRLAGENEQFF
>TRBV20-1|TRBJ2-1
CSATGWGGRASHEQFF
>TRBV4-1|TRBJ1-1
CASSHVPGQGITEAFF
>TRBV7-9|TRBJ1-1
CASSYSGATEAFF
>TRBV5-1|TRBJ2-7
CASSSPLVGNGEQYF
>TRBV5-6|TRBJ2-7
CASSHRTVSYEQYF
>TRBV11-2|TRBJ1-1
CASSRSLNTEAFF
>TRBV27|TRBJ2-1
CASSLNPGPPYNEQFF
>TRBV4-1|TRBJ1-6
CATSSGTGNNSPLHF
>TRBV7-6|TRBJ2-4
CASSTGGGSGDIQYF
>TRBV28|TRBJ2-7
CASSFSLAVSSYEQYF